This T cell receptor beta chain was documented in a study of metastatic and nonmetastatic thyroid tumors. The overall study: Across peripheral blood and tumor or nodule tissue samples taken from malignant and benign thyroid patients, the repertoires were compared with one another. Study-level points and caveats: Malignant thyroid tumors reportedly had TCR beta diversity that was significantly higher than in benign nodules, in blood and tumor.

There were no patients who had received any treatment before thyroid surgery. Via MiXCR, TCRdb re-called the PCR reads. Of some 29,000 clones listed, approximately 7.4% were seen once; the top ten hold about two fifths. This clone was seen more than once but under ten times. Its antigen is still unknown. Trimming cost V 5 bases and J 2 bases, with 18 bases left between them. The CDR3 length is 17 residues. The germline V gene encodes CDR1 LGHDT and CDR2 YNNKEL (reference sequence). Sequencing was carried out using blood. This TCR derives from a female donor with papillary thyroid cancer or a benign thyroid nodule (not recorded which). Some clones in this sample may be carry-over from other donors' samples. The chain recombines TRBV3-1 with TRBJ2-2; D is perhaps TRBD1 or TRBD2 (5 bases each). For the CDR3, the DNA is TGTGCCAGCAGCGAACCCACCGGGACCGATAACACCGGGGAGCTGTTTTTT. Protein sequence: CASSEPTGTDNTGELFF.